The entry that follows covers one TCR beta chain sequence. The antigen remains undetermined. The same CDR3 is also encoded by other DNA sequences in this sample. The CDR3 spans 14 residues. Looked up from germline, CDR1 is GTSNPN and CDR2 is SVGIG (reference sequence). The J segment lost 3 bases and the V segment lost 0 bases, leaving 1 base of the junction unmatched. This sample is drawn from a study of OX40 agonist ivuxolimab in advanced cancers. Using immunoSEQ multiplex PCR, the repertoire was profiled, and TCRdb retains in-frame clones only, with some absent. The sample lists about 30,000 clones; 70% to 80% were seen once. Whole-study findings and limits: The study observed clonal expansion of CD4+ and CD8+ blood T cells by week 6 at 0.1 to 3.0 mg/kg.

Sequencing used CD4+ or CD8+ T cells sorted from blood, obtained in a trial of the OX40 agonist ivuxolimab. The chain carries TRBV30 and TRBJ2-7; 11 nucleotides align to TRBD1. This clonotype was obtained from an adult with an advanced solid tumor such as melanoma, head and neck, liver or kidney cancer. The CDR3 region is CAWSVGTGGYEQYF. The CDR3 nucleotides are TGTGCCTGGAGTGTAGGGACAGGGGGCTACGAGCAGTACTTC.